This record covers a single TCR beta chain. This clone came up a few times. The antigen it binds to is not known. No much larger clone exists at a distance of one base, and base qualities are not known. Taken from cysteine to phenylalanine, the CDR3 has 15 residues. Left in the record is the CDR3 DNA by itself, 45 bases read in frame from the first base. V and J are trimmed by 5 bases and 7 bases, and the gene matches miss 10 bases of the junction. CDR1 and CDR2 are read off the germline V gene (reference sequence) as SSHAT and FNYEAQ. Library preparation was by the immunoSEQ multiplex PCR assay. Not all clones reach the TCRdb copy of this immuneACCESS table, which keeps in-frame sequences only. Checked studies attribute under half of the gap to unresolved V genes and leave the rest unexplained. The sample includes 50,000 or so clones, with 80% to 95% observed a single time. The ten biggest clones cover over 1% of the sample.

The data derive from a study of T cell changes during pregnancy in multiple sclerosis (dated by TCRdb to between 2018 and 2021). Regarding the study in general: The study looked at changes in the T cell repertoire across pregnancy in women with multiple sclerosis.

The sequence was obtained from a female donor in good health, enrolled as a control in a pregnancy study. This chain is built from TRBV7-7 and TRBJ2-3, and TRBD2 aligns with 9 junction nucleotides. The sample in question was peripheral blood, obtained after pregnancy. The DNA reads as follows: TGTGCCAGCAGCCAACAGGCGGGGGGGCGATATACGCAGTATTTT. It translates to CASSQQAGGRYTQYF.